This TCR beta chain is drawn from a study of identical twins. Whole-study findings and limits: Where out-of-frame alpha sequences were twin-shared, they showed excess low generation probability. Conclusions relied on cross-sectional statistical analysis, not following the same donors. Part of the zero-insertion signal could reflect confounding by invariant MAIT and iNKT cells. Among monozygotic twins, out-of-frame TCR alpha sharing exceeded what models predicted.

The CDR3 is 13 amino acids. With 5 bases removed from V and 4 bases from J, the gap between germline ends came to 12 bases. CDR1 SGDLS and CDR2 YYNGEE come from the germline V gene. TCRdb ran MiXCR on the 5' RACE reads and lists one entry per CDR3 protein. The data hold about 920,000 distinct CDR3 sequences, with roughly an eighth observed a single time. Notes on this clonotype: Its antigen remains unknown.

These sequences were also reported in another study, on yellow fever vaccine responses in identical twins.

Sequenced: PBMCs. V usage is TRBV9 and J usage is TRBJ1-2, with no clear D. The source is a woman aged 18-35 years in good health. CDR3 in amino acids: CASSSYEIYGYTF. The CDR3, as DNA: TGTGCCAGCAGTTCATACGAAATCTATGGCTACACCTTC.